The 32 T cell receptor beta chains listed next were all sequenced from one sample in a study of tumor-infiltrating lymphocytes in primary liver carcinoma. For each extraction, RNA and DNA were obtained together from about 21-30 mg of unsorted bulk tissue. Using a constant-region primer together with ProtoScript II reverse transcriptase, TCR beta cDNA was made from about 490 ng of total RNA. Each TCR beta library was derived from three nested multiplex PCR rounds that employed slightly modified ARM-PCR. Primers for the first two PCR rounds were TRBV1-TRBV30 forward primers and a C-beta reverse primer (roughly 10 cycles per round). TCRdb analysed the multiplex PCR reads with MiXCR anew, one entry per CDR3 protein. The sample lists 84,000 or so distinct CDR3 sequences; about three quarters were seen once. The source material was liver tumor tissue from sampling region 1. Subset of the sample: tumor region T1, superior pole. These receptors came from a man in his forties or fifties with primary liver carcinoma and hepatitis B virus infection.

The chain recombines TRBV12-3 or TRBV12-4 with TRBJ1-5; unclear D gene. Near its end, the DNA agrees better with TRBJ2-3, so the J call may be wrong. There are 14 residues in the CDR3. DNA of the CDR3: TGTGCCAGCAGTTTAGCAATCTTAGATCAGCCCCAGTATTTT. Encoded protein: CASSLAILDQPQYF.

This clonotype was seen ten or more times. The rearrangement uses TRBV5-4 and TRBJ2-1, with D perhaps matching TRBD1 or TRBD2 (7 bases each). The germline V gene has CDR1 SGHNT and CDR2 YYREEE (reference sequence). The CDR3 spans 16 residues. V was trimmed by 4 bases and J by 3 bases, leaving 17 bases between them. The CDR3 sequence: CASSARGGTVYNEQFF. DNA for the CDR3: TGTGCCAGCAGCGCCAGGGGGGGGACCGTCTACAATGAGCAGTTCTTC. The whole variable domain, filled in from reference TRBV5-4 and TRBJ2-1, reads ETGVTQSPTHLIKTRGQQVTLRCSSQSGHNTVSWYQQALGQGPQFIFQYYREEENGRGNFPPRFSGLQFPNYSSELNVNALELDDSALYLCASSARGGTVYNEQFFGPGTRLTVL.

In the case of this clonotype: Compared with germline, one end of the junction differs, possibly owing to a read error. The chain links TRBV6-5 to TRBJ1-4; the D is unclear. Germline V gene lookup returns CDR1 MNHEY and CDR2 SVGAGI. This CDR3 is built from 13 residues. CDR3 loop: CASSYSRNEKLLF. CDR3 DNA sequence: TGTGCAAGCAGTTACTCGAGAAATGAAAAACTGTTGTTT.

Regarding this clonotype: Germline is not matched at one junction end, which may reflect a read error. The J gene is TRBJ2-5, the V gene TRBV11-2, with D perhaps being TRBD1 or TRBD2 (5 bases each). The CDR3 sequence is 15 residues long. Germline V gene sequence: CDR1 SGHAT, CDR2 FQNNGV. CDR3 in amino acids: CASSLRPGDVEAQYF. CDR3 coding DNA: TGTGCCAGTAGCTTAAGGCCCGGGGACGTGGAGGCCCAGTACTTC.

This clonotype has a single count. Compared with germline, one end of the junction differs, possibly owing to a read error. The CDR3 nucleotides read TGTACCAGCTGGGACAGTAACACCGTGGAGCTGTTTTTT. Translated, it gives CTSWDSNTVELFF. The chain links TRBV28 to TRBJ2-2; TRBD1 aligns across 7 bases. Germline V lookup: CDR1 MDHEN, CDR2 SYDVKM. The CDR3 is 13 residues long.

CDR3 protein: CAGSLLQGTYEQYV. CDR3 DNA: TGCGCCGGCAGCCTACTACAGGGTACCTACGAGCAGTACGTC. V gene TRBV5-1 combines with J gene TRBJ2-7; D possibly corresponds to TRBD1 (6 bases). Germline-derived CDR1 and CDR2 are SGHRS and YFSETQ. CDR3 length: 14 amino acids.

Concerning this clonotype itself: A single base separates this from a much larger clone, so it may be a read error. The chain uses TRBV28 and TRBJ2-7; D is unresolved. V lost 4 bases, J lost 6 bases, and 22 bases lay in between. The germline V gene encodes CDR1 MDHEN and CDR2 SYDVKM. The CDR3 is made up of 16 amino acids. CDR3 sequence: CASSSPLAIFGSEQYF. CDR3 nucleotide sequence: TGTGCCAGCAGTTCCCCCTTGGCTATCTTCGGCTCCGAGCAGTACTTC.

In the case of this clonotype: Since no conserved phenylalanine or tryptophan closes the CDR3, a read error is the likely cause. The rearrangement joins TRBV29-1 to TRBJ2-5; D remains ambiguous. Trimming shortened V by 6 bases and J by 5 bases, and 10 bases separated the two germline ends. Germline CDR1 SQVTM, CDR2 ANQGSEA. This CDR3 is built from 11 residues. The CDR3 region is CSVGMGETQYL. CDR3 coding DNA: TGCAGCGTAGGGATGGGGGAGACCCAGTACTTA.

On this clonotype: One junction end does not reproduce the germline sequence, and a read error may be involved. The chain links TRBV6-1 to TRBJ1-2; perhaps TRBD1 as D (5 bases). Germline CDR1 MNHNS, CDR2 SASEGT. This CDR3 is 14 amino acids long. DNA of the CDR3: TGTGCCAGCAGTGAACAAGGGGCTAACTTTGGCTACACCTTC. This gives the protein CASSEQGANFGYTF.

The chain recombines TRBV4-1 with TRBJ1-2, with a tentative D call TRBD1 (6 bases). Germline V gene data show CDR1 as MGHRA and CDR2 as YSYEKL. This CDR3 contains 16 residues. V lost 4 bases, J lost 9 bases, and 24 bases lay in between. CDR3 amino acids: CASSPRTAGGSRCYTF. Here the CDR3 DNA reads TGCGCCAGCAGCCCACGGACAGCGGGTGGTTCGAGATGCTACACCTTC.

This clonotype was counted many times. The CDR3 loop is CASTPVSGDEQYF. The CDR3 bases are TGTGCCAGTACCCCAGTGTCCGGCGACGAGCAGTACTTC. The chain couples TRBV2 to TRBJ2-7; D gene unclear. V was clipped by 9 bases and J by 5 bases, with 17 bases between them. CDR1 SNHLY and CDR2 FYNNEI come from the germline V gene. The CDR3 is 13 residues long.

This clonotype was detected a few times. The final CDR3 position lacks the conserved phenylalanine or tryptophan, pointing to a likely read error. The rearrangement uses TRBV19 and TRBJ2-3; D is unresolved. With 6 bases removed from V and 3 bases from J, the gap between germline ends came to 7 bases. The CDR3 covers 12 residues. CDR1 is LNHDA, CDR2 SQIVND, per germline (reference sequence). CDR3 region: CASSKNTDTQYL. The CDR3 DNA reads as TGTGCCAGTAGCAAAAATACAGATACGCAGTATCTT.

A single count supports this clonotype. A single base separates this from a much larger clone, so it may be a read error. This rearrangement joins TRBV2 to TRBJ1-4; 9 nucleotides align to TRBD1. This CDR3 spans 15 amino acids. Germline V gene data show CDR1 as SNHLY and CDR2 as FYNNEI. In DNA form, the CDR3 reads TGTACCAGCAGTGAATTGACAGGGGGTAATGAAAAACTGTTTTTT. Its translation is CTSSELTGGNEKLFF.

The V call is TRBV6-6, the J call TRBJ2-1, with no clear D. Germline CDR1 reads MNHNY; CDR2 reads SVGAGI (reference sequence). V lost 6 bases and J 9 bases, leaving 21 bases between the germline ends. The CDR3 runs to 15 residues. The CDR3 DNA reads as TGTGCCAGCAGCTACATGATTAACATTAATAGTGAGCAGTTCTTC. This translates into CASSYMININSEQFF.

The chain uses TRBV4-2 and TRBJ2-7; 9 bases are shared with TRBD2. The germline V gene encodes CDR1 LGHNA and CDR2 YNFKEQ. The CDR3 covers 16 residues. The V gene end was trimmed by 4 bases and the J gene end by 2 bases; junction bases not matched to a gene: 9. In DNA, the CDR3 is TGTGCCAGCAGCCGAAACCTAGCGGGGCAACCCTACGAGCAGTACTTC. This encodes CASSRNLAGQPYEQYF.

V is TRBV2 and J is TRBJ1-1, with 7 bases aligning to TRBD1. The CDR3 totals 13 residues. Trimming took 7 bases from V and 5 from J; bases not matched to a gene: 7. Germline V lookup: CDR1 SNHLY, CDR2 FYNNEI. The CDR3 loop is CASNRQGRTEAFF. CDR3 nucleotide sequence: TGTGCCAGCAATCGACAGGGAAGAACTGAAGCTTTCTTT.

There are many counts of this clonotype. This rearrangement joins TRBV28 to TRBJ2-7; no firm D call. Per the germline V gene, CDR1 is MDHEN and CDR2 is SYDVKM. The ends were cut back, 5 bases at V and 2 bases at J, with 7 bases in the middle. The CDR3 totals 12 residues. The CDR3 coding sequence is TGTGCCAGCAGTAACTATGCCTACGAGCAGTACTTC. It translates to CASSNYAYEQYF. Full variable domain (missing parts from reference TRBV28 and TRBJ2-7): DVKVTQSSRYLVKRTGEKVFLECVQDMDHENMFWYRQDPGLGLRLIYFSYDVKMKEKGDIPEGYSVSREKKERFSLILESASTNQTSMYLCASSNYAYEQYFGPGTRLTVT.

For this clonotype: Given a much more abundant clone one base away, this may be a read error. The chain links TRBV21-1 to TRBJ2-7; the table assigns TRBD1, which was not confirmed against the DNA. TRBV21-1 constitutes a pseudogene. The CDR3 has 14 amino acids. The CDR3 reads CAVTSRGGTHEQYF. The CDR3 nucleotides read TGTGCCGTTACCTCGAGAGGGGGTACCCACGAGCAGTACTTC.

Remarks on this clonotype: Relative to the germline gene, one junction end is altered; a read error may explain this. The chain links TRBV11-2 to TRBJ2-2, with TRBD2 matching over 10 bases. This CDR3 has 16 residues. Germline CDR1 is SGHAT and CDR2 is FQNNGV. The CDR3 protein is CANSLVALAGAGELFF. DNA for the CDR3: TGCGCCAACAGCTTAGTGGCGCTAGCGGGAGCCGGGGAGCTGTTTTTT. Complete variable domain (other parts from reference TRBV11-2 and TRBJ2-2): EAGVAQSPRYKIIEKRQSVAFWCNPISGHATLYWYQQILGQGPKLLIQFQNNGVVDDSQLPKDRFSAERLKGVDSTLKIQPAKLEDSAVYLCANSLVALAGAGELFFGEGSRLTVL.

Concerning this clonotype itself: The final CDR3 position lacks the conserved phenylalanine or tryptophan, pointing to a likely read error. The chain employs TRBV29-1 and TRBJ2-7; no reliable D call. Trimming pared 6 bases from V and 1 base from J, leaving 10 bases between. Germline V gene data show CDR1 as SQVTM and CDR2 as ANQGSEA. The CDR3 is 12 amino acids. The CDR3 spells CSVRADSYEQYS. CDR3 sequence (DNA): TGCAGCGTCCGGGCGGATTCCTACGAGCAGTACTCC.

On this clonotype: One end of the junction varies from germline; a read error may be responsible. V is TRBV6-5 and J is TRBJ2-3; 12 bases line up with TRBD2. The CDR3 extends over 15 amino acids. Germline V lookup: CDR1 MNHEY, CDR2 SVGAGI. CDR3 in amino acids: CVSSSLAGGPDTQYF. DNA for the CDR3: TGTGTCAGCAGTTCCCTAGCGGGAGGGCCGGATACGCAGTATTTT.

V is TRBV6-2 or TRBV6-3 and J is TRBJ2-7; 7 bases fit TRBD2. The V gene's germline CDR1 is MNHEY and CDR2 SVGEGT. The CDR3 covers 15 residues. CDR3 loop: CACRRERDLTYEQYF. The CDR3 nucleotides are TGTGCATGCAGACGCGAGCGGGATCTAACCTACGAGCAGTACTTC.

There are many counts of this clonotype. V is TRBV28 and J is TRBJ2-7, with 7 nucleotides matching TRBD1. Trimming at V came to 8 bases and at J to 4 bases, leaving 11 bases not matched to a gene. The CDR3 spans 14 residues. Germline assignment: CDR1 MDHEN and CDR2 SYDVKM. CDR3 nucleotide sequence: TGTGCCAGCTCCCAACCAGACAGGGCTTACGAGCAGTACTTC. Encoded protein: CASSQPDRAYEQYF.

About this clonotype: This may be a read error: a much more frequent sequence differs by one nucleotide. V and J are TRBV5-1 and TRBJ1-1; a weak D match, TRBD1 (5 bases). Germline CDR1 SGHRS, CDR2 YFSETQ. CDR3 length: 14 residues. For the CDR3, the DNA is TGCACCAGCAGCCCCGTATTAAGGGGTACTGAAGCTTTCTTT. Its translation is CTSSPVLRGTEAFF.

About this clonotype itself: At one of its ends the junction is not consistent with the germline gene, which may arise from a read error. The V gene is TRBV29-1, the J gene TRBJ2-5, with a weak D call TRBD2 (5 bases). Germline lookup yields CDR1 SQVTM and CDR2 ANQGSEA. The CDR3 length is 12 residues. This CDR3 is CSVDGLQKTQYF. In DNA form, the CDR3 reads TGCAGCGTTGACGGACTCCAAAAGACCCAGTACTTT.

Remarks on this clonotype: A much larger clonotype is one base distant, so this may be a read error. The chain carries TRBV14 and TRBJ2-3; possible D gene TRBD1, 5 bases. CDR1 is SGHDN, CDR2 FVKESK, per germline. The CDR3 runs 15 residues. The germline V and J ends were trimmed by 7 bases and 5 bases, with 19 bases remaining between them. The CDR3 DNA follows: TGTGCCAGCAACCTTCTAAGGGGCCAAATAGATACGCAGTATTTT. The encoded protein is CASNLLRGQIDTQYF.

Points on this clonotype: Sequence at one end of the junction differs from germline and may be a read error. The genes are TRBV10-3 and TRBJ2-3; 10 nucleotides match TRBD1. CDR1 is ENHRY, CDR2 SYGVKD, per germline. CDR3 length: 14 residues. The CDR3 DNA is TGTGCCATCTCTGGACAGGGGGGCACAGATACGCAGTGTTTT. Protein product: CAISGQGGTDTQCF.

This clonotype was seen repeatedly, ten times or more. J is TRBJ2-3 and V is TRBV6-2 or TRBV6-3; D gene uncertain. CDR3 length: 15 amino acids. CDR1 and CDR2 from the germline V gene are MNHEY and SVGEGT. Trimming removed 6 bases from V and 0 bases from J, with 13 bases in between. The CDR3 reads CASRKQQPSTDTQYF. CDR3 DNA: TGTGCCAGCAGGAAACAGCAACCTAGCACAGATACGCAGTATTTT.

This clonotype was observed a few times. A single base separates this from a much larger clone, so it may be a read error. The chain has TRBV6-6 and TRBJ1-5, with 7 bases aligning to TRBD1. Germline V gene data show CDR1 as MNHNY and CDR2 as SVGAGI (reference sequence). The CDR3 is 14 residues long. Trimming removed 6 bases from V and 7 bases from J; junction bases left unmatched: 9. The chain's CDR3 is CASRWTGPRQPQHF. Here the CDR3 DNA reads TGTGCCAGCAGGTGGACAGGCCCTAGACAGCCCCAGCATTTT.

As regards this clonotype: This CDR3 fails to terminate in the conserved phenylalanine or tryptophan, so it likely reflects a read error. The chain joins TRBV6-5 to TRBJ2-5; D is unclear. CDR3 length equals 14 residues. The germline V gene has CDR1 MNHEY and CDR2 SVGAGI. CDR3 sequence reads: CVSSCRSTKETQYL. The CDR3 DNA is TGTGTCAGCAGTTGCCGTAGTACGAAAGAGACCCAGTACTTA.

The chain joins TRBV6-2 or TRBV6-3 to TRBJ1-4; 9 bases are a match to TRBD1. This CDR3 contains 15 residues. V was pared by 7 bases and J by 6 bases, with 9 bases of the junction left unmatched. Per germline, CDR1 MNHEY and CDR2 SVGEGT. The CDR3 DNA is TGTGCCAGCACTCAATCGACAGGGGGTCATGAAAAACTGTTTTTT. It specifies CASTQSTGGHEKLFF.

Concerning this clonotype: A junction boundary mismatches the germline segment, possibly from a read error. The chain has TRBV5-5 and TRBJ1-4, with no clear D. The germline V gene has CDR1 SGHKS and CDR2 YYEKEE (reference sequence). The CDR3 totals 15 residues. CDR3 residues: CASSLTQSTNEKLFF. The CDR3 bases are TGCGCCAGCAGCTTGACTCAGTCAACTAATGAAAAACTGTTTTTT.